The 19 T cell receptor beta chains below were found in one sample sequenced in a study of blood T cell repertoires in COVID-19 (dated by TCRdb to the early 2020s). To prepare the library, the immunoSEQ multiplex PCR assay was applied. Sourced from immuneACCESS, this table was stored by TCRdb with only in-frame sequences that have V and J called. A share of the clones is absent; for the studies checked, an unresolved V gene accounts for under half, and the remainder has no known explanation. The sample table contains around 62,000 clones; only one count was recorded for over 75% of them. About 3.8% of the sample comes from the top ten. The sample was peripheral blood. Source of these receptors: a human donor in a cohort sampled during active COVID-19.

The rearrangement links TRBV7-9 to TRBJ2-7; no reliable D call. Germline assignment: CDR1 SEHNR and CDR2 FQNEAQ (reference sequence). The CDR3 runs to 13 residues. V was cut by 5 bases and J by 2 bases, with 10 bases left in between. CDR3 coding DNA: TGTGCCAGCAGCGCCGGGTTGACCTACGAGCAGTACTTC. The encoded protein is CASSAGLTYEQYF.

The chain links TRBV6-5 to TRBJ2-2; 10 bases match TRBD2. After removal of 6 bases from V and 6 bases from J, the junction contained 7 bases not matched to a gene. Germline V CDR1 and CDR2: MNHEY, SVGAGI. This CDR3 has 15 amino acids. The CDR3 sequence is CASSRLSGRAGELFF. The CDR3 DNA is TGTGCCAGCAGCAGACTGAGCGGGAGGGCCGGGGAGCTGTTTTTT.

This chain's CDR3 is CAGKRQGMNTEAFF. DNA of the CDR3: TGTGCCGGAAAAAGACAGGGAATGAACACTGAAGCTTTCTTT. The genes are TRBV7-9 and TRBJ1-1; TRBD1 matches at 7 bases. Losses at the gene ends were 11 bases for V and 0 bases for J; bases not matched to a gene: 9. CDR3 size: 14 residues. Germline lookup yields CDR1 SEHNR and CDR2 FQNEAQ (reference sequence).

This clone has just one count. This chain connects TRBV5-4 to TRBJ2-5; TRBD2 matches 7 bases. The CDR3 length is 12 residues. The germline gives CDR1 SGHNT, CDR2 YYREEE (reference sequence). The V gene end was trimmed by 7 bases and the J gene end by 1 base; junction bases not matched to a gene: 1. CDR3 nucleotide sequence: TGTGCCAGCGGGAGGGCCCAAGAGACCCAGTACTTC. As protein: CASGRAQETQYF.

The rearrangement uses TRBV19 and TRBJ2-1, with 11 bases that match TRBD2. Germline V gene sequence: CDR1 LNHDA, CDR2 SQIVND (reference sequence). The CDR3 consists of 15 residues. Germline trimming cut 7 bases from V and 5 bases from J; bases unmatched to any gene: 7. CDR3 amino acids: CASKRRGLADNEQFF. CDR3 nucleotide sequence: TGTGCCAGTAAACGGCGGGGACTAGCGGACAATGAGCAGTTCTTC. The full variable domain, completed using reference TRBV19 and TRBJ2-1, is DGGITQSPKYLFRKEGQNVTLSCEQNLNHDAMYWYRQDPGQGLRLIYYSQIVNDFQKGDIAEGYSVSREKKESFPLTVTSAQKNPTAFYLCASKRRGLADNEQFFGPGTRLTVL.

The chain is built from TRBV19 and TRBJ1-1; perhaps TRBD1 as D (6 bases). CDR3 length: 12 amino acids. Germline loops: CDR1 LNHDA, CDR2 SQIVND (reference sequence). The V gene lost 8 bases and the J gene lost 1 base, with 8 bases spanning the gap. CDR3 DNA sequence: TGTGCCAGTTGCAGGGGGAACACTGAAGCTTTCTTT. Its translation: CASCRGNTEAFF. The full variable domain, in which reference TRBV19 and TRBJ1-1 provide the parts outside the CDR3, is DGGITQSPKYLFRKEGQNVTLSCEQNLNHDAMYWYRQDPGQGLRLIYYSQIVNDFQKGDIAEGYSVSREKKESFPLTVTSAQKNPTAFYLCASCRGNTEAFFGQGTRLTVV.

The CDR3 loop reads CAWRGAGYQPQHF. The DNA for the CDR3 is TGTGCCTGGAGAGGGGCAGGGTATCAGCCCCAGCATTTT. The rearrangement links TRBV30 to TRBJ1-5; perhaps TRBD1 as D (5 bases). Trimming left V 3 bases short and J 5 bases short, with 11 bases between. This CDR3 has 13 amino acids. CDR1 and CDR2 (germline): GTSNPN, SVGIG (reference sequence). Together with reference TRBV30 and TRBJ1-5, the CDR3 gives the full variable domain: SQTIHQWPATLVQPVGSPLSLECTVEGTSNPNLYWYRQAAGRGLQLLFYSVGIGQISSEVPQNLSASRPQDRQFILSSKKLLLSDSGFYLCAWRGAGYQPQHFGDGTRLSIL.

The CDR3 DNA follows: TGTGCCAGCAGACGCACCGGGACTAGCGGCGCAACGGAGCAGTTCTTC. It translates to CASRRTGTSGATEQFF. This chain uses TRBV11-2 with TRBJ2-1, with 11 nucleotides matching TRBD2. The CDR3 is made up of 16 amino acids. J gave up 10 bases and V 6 bases, and 14 bases lay outside the gene matches. Germline V gene sequence: CDR1 SGHAT, CDR2 FQNNGV.

The chain carries TRBV2 and TRBJ1-1, with 8 bases aligning to TRBD1. This CDR3 has 16 residues. The V and J ends lost 0 bases and 0 bases, in that order; junction bases with no gene match: 3. The germline CDR1 and CDR2 sequences are SNHLY and FYNNEI. The CDR3 DNA is TGTGCCAGCAGTGAAGCCGGACAGGGAGTGAACACTGAAGCTTTCTTT. Residues: CASSEAGQGVNTEAFF. Together with reference TRBV2 and TRBJ1-1, the CDR3 gives the full variable domain: EPEVTQTPSHQVTQMGQEVILRCVPISNHLYFYWYRQILGQKVEFLVSFYNNEISEKSEIFDDQFSVERPDGSNFTLKIRSTKLEDSAMYFCASSEAGQGVNTEAFFGQGTRLTVV.

This chain joins TRBV7-9 and TRBJ2-3, with TRBD2 identical over 15 bases. V shed 4 bases, J shed 5 bases, and the junction held 4 bases outside the gene matches. Germline V gives CDR1 SEHNR, CDR2 FQNEAQ (reference sequence). This CDR3 contains 16 residues. CDR3: CASSSGLAGGQDTQYF. For the CDR3, the DNA is TGTGCCAGCAGCTCCGGACTAGCGGGGGGGCAAGATACGCAGTATTTT.

The rearrangement joins TRBV2 to TRBJ2-7; 8 nucleotides match TRBD1. J was trimmed by 6 bases and V by 8 bases; bases with no gene match: 9. There are 13 residues in the CDR3. Germline loops: CDR1 SNHLY, CDR2 FYNNEI. CDR3 amino acids: CASLQGAPSEQYF. In DNA, the CDR3 is TGTGCCAGCCTGCAGGGGGCCCCCTCCGAGCAGTACTTC.

This clone was seen more than once but under ten times. The CDR3 DNA sequence: TGTGCCAGCAGGTTAAGCGGGAGGGCCAGAGAGACCCAGTACTTC. Its protein product is CASRLSGRARETQYF. The chain recombines TRBV7-8 with TRBJ2-5, with 10 bases matching TRBD2. The CDR3 loop spans 15 amino acids. Germline V gene data show CDR1 as SGHVS and CDR2 as FQNEAQ. V dropped 6 bases and J dropped 4; count of bases not matched to a gene: 8.

The chain recombines TRBV19 with TRBJ2-7; D possibly corresponds to TRBD1 (6 bases). The length of the CDR3 is 15 residues. CDR1 LNHDA and CDR2 SQIVND come from the germline V gene (reference sequence). V lost 3 bases, J lost 3 bases, and 15 bases lay in between. CDR3 in amino acids: CASSIAGALIYEQYF. CDR3 sequence (DNA): TGTGCCAGTAGTATCGCAGGGGCCCTAATCTACGAGCAGTACTTC.

This clone was recorded once. The chain links TRBV7-9 to TRBJ2-2; a weak D match, TRBD2 (6 bases). The CDR3 consists of 18 residues. Germline V lookup: CDR1 SEHNR, CDR2 FQNEAQ (reference sequence). Deletions cut 5 bases from V and 2 bases from J, with 21 bases between. The CDR3, as DNA: TGTGCCAGCAGCCACCTTCGGGACTTCGGGTTAAACACCGGGGAGCTGTTTTTT. As protein: CASSHLRDFGLNTGELFF.

The gene calls are TRBV5-1 and TRBJ1-1; D might be TRBD1 (6 bases). The CDR3 contains 14 residues. V was clipped by 1 base and J by 0 bases, with 7 bases between them. Germline loops: CDR1 SGHRS, CDR2 YFSETQ. This CDR3 reads CASSLTGMNTEAFF. DNA for the CDR3: TGCGCCAGCAGCTTGACAGGGATGAACACTGAAGCTTTCTTT.

The chain combines TRBV5-6 with TRBJ2-4; 7 positions agree with TRBD1. Germline-derived CDR1 and CDR2 are SGHDT and YYEEEE. With 4 bases clipped from V and 2 bases from J, the junction kept 9 bases outside the gene matches. The CDR3 extends over 16 amino acids. CDR3 DNA: TGTGCCAGCAGCCCGGGTCCGACAGGGACCAAAAACATTCAGTACTTC. Its translation is CASSPGPTGTKNIQYF.

The chain employs TRBV7-9 and TRBJ2-1, with 9 bases aligning to TRBD2. Losses at the gene ends were 3 bases for V and 7 bases for J; bases not matched to a gene: 10. The CDR3 is made up of 16 amino acids. In germline, CDR1 is SEHNR, CDR2 FQNEAQ (reference sequence). The CDR3 here is CASSFWAGGFINEQFF. The CDR3 bases are TGTGCCAGCAGCTTTTGGGCGGGGGGGTTCATAAATGAGCAGTTCTTC.

The gene calls are TRBV7-8 and TRBJ2-7; 9 nucleotides match TRBD1. Germline V gene lookup returns CDR1 SGHVS and CDR2 FQNEAQ. The trim removed 7 bases at V and 5 bases at J, leaving 9 bases unmatched. This CDR3 spans 14 amino acids. CDR3 loop: CASTAGTGGHEQYF. The CDR3 coding sequence is TGTGCCAGCACCGCCGGAACAGGGGGCCACGAGCAGTACTTC.

This CDR3 reads CASSFERGEQYF. The CDR3 DNA sequence: TGTGCCAGCAGCTTCGAACGGGGCGAGCAGTACTTC. The genes are TRBV13 and TRBJ2-7; TRBD2 might be the D (5 bases). Germline V gene sequence: CDR1 PRHDT, CDR2 FYEKMQ (reference sequence). Trimming pared 3 bases from V and 6 bases from J, leaving 9 bases between. The CDR3 totals 12 residues.